This entry lists 8 T cell receptor beta chains sequenced from one sample in a study of cytomegalovirus exposure and HLA in healthy donors. Vbeta (60) and Jbeta (13) primers were used in the PCR. The method was immunoSEQ multiplex PCR; TCRdb's version includes in-frame clones alone and lacks a portion of them. The sample yields about 160,000 clones, nearly 80% seen once. Sequencing was performed on PBMCs. The source is a man between 18 and 29 years old in good health and CMV-seropositive.

V is TRBV5-4 and J is TRBJ2-5; TRBD2 matches at 12 bases. Looked up from germline, CDR1 is SGHNT and CDR2 is YYREEE (reference sequence). CDR3 length equals 16 residues. J lost 5 bases, V lost 4 bases, and 9 bases had no gene match. The CDR3 sequence: CASSPLRTSGTETQYF. Here the CDR3 DNA reads TGTGCCAGCAGCCCGCTAAGGACTAGCGGGACCGAGACCCAGTACTTC.

The chain links TRBV2 to TRBJ2-1; 8 bases match TRBD1. The V segment lost 3 bases and the J segment 7 bases; nucleotides outside the gene matches: 11. The CDR3 consists of 16 residues. Germline lookup yields CDR1 SNHLY and CDR2 FYNNEI. CDR3 bases: TGTGCCAGCAGTGAGGGGCCCTGGACAGGGTCGAATGAGCAGTTCTTC. This translates into CASSEGPWTGSNEQFF.

This sequence joins TRBV19 and TRBJ2-7; a possible D gene is TRBD2 (5 bases). Between the trimmed V and J ends, which lost 6 bases and 6 bases, there was a span of 21 bases. Germline-derived CDR1 and CDR2 are LNHDA and SQIVND (reference sequence). The CDR3 totals 15 residues. CDR3 loop: CASSRTVQSAGEQYF. The CDR3 nucleotides are TGTGCCAGTAGCCGGACGGTCCAAAGCGCGGGCGAGCAGTACTTC.

This clone has more than one count but fewer than ten. J is TRBJ2-5 and V is TRBV5-4; tentatively, D is TRBD1 (6 bases). CDR1 and CDR2 (germline): SGHNT, YYREEE (reference sequence). Trimming shortened V by 4 bases and J by 2 bases, and 15 bases separated the two germline ends. The CDR3 sequence is 15 residues long. The CDR3 coding sequence is TGTGCCAGCAGCCCGGACAGTGCTTCTCAAGAGACCCAGTACTTC. The encoded protein is CASSPDSASQETQYF.

The chain carries TRBV5-1 and TRBJ1-2; possibly TRBD1 for D (5 bases). Trimming left V 1 base short and J 1 base short, with 11 bases between. CDR1 is SGHRS, CDR2 YFSETQ, per germline. The CDR3 has 15 amino acids. The CDR3 loop is CASSLNQGLNYGYTF. In nucleotides, the CDR3 is TGCGCCAGCAGCTTGAACCAGGGTCTTAACTATGGCTACACCTTC.

CDR3 amino acids: CASSSDREFPNHPFF. The CDR3 DNA is TGTGCCAGCAGTTCGGACAGGGAATTCCCCAACCATCCGTTCTTC. The chain combines TRBV2 with TRBJ2-1, with TRBD1 identical over 8 bases. Germline-derived CDR1 and CDR2 are SNHLY and FYNNEI. The CDR3 sequence is 15 residues long. With 5 bases clipped from V and 15 bases from J, the junction kept 18 bases outside the gene matches. Using reference TRBV2 and TRBJ2-1 for the parts outside the CDR3, the full variable domain is EPEVTQTPSHQVTQMGQEVILRCVPISNHLYFYWYRQILGQKVEFLVSFYNNEISEKSEIFDDQFSVERPDGSNFTLKIRSTKLEDSAMYFCASSSDREFPNHPFFGPGTRLTVL.

The V and J genes are TRBV19 and TRBJ1-1; 9 nucleotides align to TRBD1. V shed 7 bases, J shed 5 bases, and the junction held 11 bases outside the gene matches. Germline V gives CDR1 LNHDA, CDR2 SQIVND (reference sequence). This CDR3 spans 15 amino acids. The CDR3 DNA sequence: TGTGCCAGTAATGGACAGGGGCACTTCGGGACTGAAGCTTTCTTT. It yields the protein CASNGQGHFGTEAFF. The variable domain in full, completed from reference TRBV19 and TRBJ1-1, reads DGGITQSPKYLFRKEGQNVTLSCEQNLNHDAMYWYRQDPGQGLRLIYYSQIVNDFQKGDIAEGYSVSREKKESFPLTVTSAQKNPTAFYLCASNGQGHFGTEAFFGQGTRLTVV.

The chain recombines TRBV10-3 with TRBJ1-5; D perhaps matches TRBD1 (6 bases). CDR3 length: 13 residues. Germline V lookup: CDR1 ENHRY, CDR2 SYGVKD. The V and J ends lost 4 bases and 3 bases respectively, with 7 bases between them. Here the CDR3 DNA reads TGTGCCATCAGTGGGACAGACAATCAGCCCCAGCATTTT. Translated: CAISGTDNQPQHF.